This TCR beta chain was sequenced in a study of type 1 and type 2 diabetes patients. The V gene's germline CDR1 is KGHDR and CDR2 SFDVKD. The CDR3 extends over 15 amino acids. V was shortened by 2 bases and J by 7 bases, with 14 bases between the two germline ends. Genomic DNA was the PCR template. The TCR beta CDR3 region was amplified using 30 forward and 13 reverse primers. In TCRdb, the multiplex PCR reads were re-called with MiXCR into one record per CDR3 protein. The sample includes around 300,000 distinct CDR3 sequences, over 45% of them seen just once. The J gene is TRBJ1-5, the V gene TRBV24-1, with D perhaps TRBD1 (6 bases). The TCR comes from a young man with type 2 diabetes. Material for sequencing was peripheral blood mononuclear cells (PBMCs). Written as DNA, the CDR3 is TGTGCCACCAGTGATTCAGGGGCAGGGTGGCAGCCCCAGCATTTT. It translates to CATSDSGAGWQPQHF.